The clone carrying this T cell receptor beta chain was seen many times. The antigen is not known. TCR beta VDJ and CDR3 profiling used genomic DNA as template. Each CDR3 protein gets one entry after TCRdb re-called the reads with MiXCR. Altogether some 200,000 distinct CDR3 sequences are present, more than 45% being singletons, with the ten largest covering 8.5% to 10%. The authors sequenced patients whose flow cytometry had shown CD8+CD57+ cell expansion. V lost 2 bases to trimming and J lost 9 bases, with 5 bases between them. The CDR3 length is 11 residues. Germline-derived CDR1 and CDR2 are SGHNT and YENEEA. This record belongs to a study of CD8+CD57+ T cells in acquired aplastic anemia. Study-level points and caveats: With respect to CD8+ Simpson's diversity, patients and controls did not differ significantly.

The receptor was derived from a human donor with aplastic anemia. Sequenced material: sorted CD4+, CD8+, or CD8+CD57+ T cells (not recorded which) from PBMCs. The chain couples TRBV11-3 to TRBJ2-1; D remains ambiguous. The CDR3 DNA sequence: TGTGCCAGCAGCTTAAAGGGTGAGCAGTTCTTC. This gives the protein CASSLKGEQFF.